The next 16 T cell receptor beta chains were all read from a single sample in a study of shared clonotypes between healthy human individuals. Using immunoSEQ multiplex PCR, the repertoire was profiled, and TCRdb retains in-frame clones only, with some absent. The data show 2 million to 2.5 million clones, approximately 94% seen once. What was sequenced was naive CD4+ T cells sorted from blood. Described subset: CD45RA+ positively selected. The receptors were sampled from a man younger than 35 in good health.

The CDR3 sequence is CATSNIVGDEQYF. DNA of the CDR3: TGTGCCACCAGCAATATTGTCGGCGACGAGCAGTACTTC. The chain has TRBV15 and TRBJ2-7; D gene uncertain. CDR3 length equals 13 residues. V was cut by 4 bases and J by 5 bases, with 12 bases left in between. Germline V gives CDR1 LNHNV, CDR2 YYDKDF (reference sequence).

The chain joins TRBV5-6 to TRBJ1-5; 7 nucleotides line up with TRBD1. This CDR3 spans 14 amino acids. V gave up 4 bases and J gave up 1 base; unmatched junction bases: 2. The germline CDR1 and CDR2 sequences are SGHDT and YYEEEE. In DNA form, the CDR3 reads TGTGCCAGCAGCCGACAGGGCAGCAATCAGCCCCAGCATTTT. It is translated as CASSRQGSNQPQHF. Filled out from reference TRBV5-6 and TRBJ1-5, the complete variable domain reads DAGVTQSPTHLIKTRGQQVTLRCSPKSGHDTVSWYQQALGQGPQFIFQYYEEEERQRGNFPDRFSGHQFPNYSSELNVNALLLGDSALYLCASSRQGSNQPQHFGDGTRLSIL.

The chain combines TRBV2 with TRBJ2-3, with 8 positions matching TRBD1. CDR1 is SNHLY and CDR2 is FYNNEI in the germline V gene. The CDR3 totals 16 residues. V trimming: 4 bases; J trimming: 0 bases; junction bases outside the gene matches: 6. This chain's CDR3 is CASSGARTGSTDTQYF. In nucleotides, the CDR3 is TGTGCCAGCAGTGGGGCTAGGACAGGGAGCACAGATACGCAGTATTTT.

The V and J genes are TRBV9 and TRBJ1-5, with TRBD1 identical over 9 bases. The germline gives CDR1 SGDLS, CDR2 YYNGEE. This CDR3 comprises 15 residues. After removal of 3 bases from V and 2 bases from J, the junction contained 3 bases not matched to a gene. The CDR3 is CASSAGQGGNQPQHF. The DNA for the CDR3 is TGTGCCAGCAGCGCGGGACAGGGAGGCAATCAGCCCCAGCATTTT.

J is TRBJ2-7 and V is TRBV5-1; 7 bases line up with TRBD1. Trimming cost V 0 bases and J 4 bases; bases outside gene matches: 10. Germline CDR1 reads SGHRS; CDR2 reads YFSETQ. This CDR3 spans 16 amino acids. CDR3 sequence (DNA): TGCGCCAGCAGCTTGGCCAGACAGGGTTTGGGGTACGAGCAGTACTTC. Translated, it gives CASSLARQGLGYEQYF.

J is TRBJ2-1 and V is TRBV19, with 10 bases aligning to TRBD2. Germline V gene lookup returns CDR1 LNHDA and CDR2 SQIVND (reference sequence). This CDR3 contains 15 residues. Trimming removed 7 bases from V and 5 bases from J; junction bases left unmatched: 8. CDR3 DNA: TGTGCCAGTACTCATACTAGCGGGGAAAACAATGAGCAGTTCTTC. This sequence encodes CASTHTSGENNEQFF.

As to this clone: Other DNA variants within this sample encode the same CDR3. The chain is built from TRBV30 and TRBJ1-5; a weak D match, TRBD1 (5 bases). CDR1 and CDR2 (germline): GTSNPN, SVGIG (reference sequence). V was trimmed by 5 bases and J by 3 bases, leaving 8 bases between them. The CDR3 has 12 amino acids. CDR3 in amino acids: CAWGGPNQPQHF. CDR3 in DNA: TGTGCCTGGGGGGGACCCAATCAGCCCCAGCATTTT.

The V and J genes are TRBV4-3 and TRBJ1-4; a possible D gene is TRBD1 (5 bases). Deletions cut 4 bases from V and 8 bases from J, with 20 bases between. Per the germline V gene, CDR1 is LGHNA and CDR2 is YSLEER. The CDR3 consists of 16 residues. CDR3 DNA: TGCGCCAGCAGCCTCAATAGTCCGACTTGGGGCGAAAAACTGTTTTTT. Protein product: CASSLNSPTWGEKLFF.

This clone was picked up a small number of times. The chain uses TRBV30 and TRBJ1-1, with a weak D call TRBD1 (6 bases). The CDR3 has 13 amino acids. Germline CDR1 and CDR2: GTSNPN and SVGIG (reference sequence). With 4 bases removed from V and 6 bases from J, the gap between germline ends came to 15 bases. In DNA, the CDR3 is TGTGCCTGGAAGGACAGTAAGCCGGCTGAAGCTTTCTTT. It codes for CAWKDSKPAEAFF.

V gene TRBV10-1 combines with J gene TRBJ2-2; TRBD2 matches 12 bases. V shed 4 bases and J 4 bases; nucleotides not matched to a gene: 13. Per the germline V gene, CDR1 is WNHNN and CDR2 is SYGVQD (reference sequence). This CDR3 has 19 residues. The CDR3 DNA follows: TGCGCCAGCAGTGGAAGCCTAGCGGGAGGGCAGCAGGGCACCGGGGAGCTGTTTTTT. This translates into CASSGSLAGGQQGTGELFF.

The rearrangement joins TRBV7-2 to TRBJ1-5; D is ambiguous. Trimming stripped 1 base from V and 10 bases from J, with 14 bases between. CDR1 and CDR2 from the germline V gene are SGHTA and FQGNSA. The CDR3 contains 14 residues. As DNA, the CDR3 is TGTGCCAGCAGCTTAGAGCGGGGAGATAATCCCCAGCATTTT. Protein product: CASSLERGDNPQHF.

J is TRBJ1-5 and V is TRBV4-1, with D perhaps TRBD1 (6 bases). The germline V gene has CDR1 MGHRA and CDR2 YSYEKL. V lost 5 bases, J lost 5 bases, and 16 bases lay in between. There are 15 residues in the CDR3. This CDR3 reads CASSDGGGHDQPQHF. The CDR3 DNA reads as TGCGCCAGCAGCGATGGGGGGGGGCACGATCAGCCCCAGCATTTT.

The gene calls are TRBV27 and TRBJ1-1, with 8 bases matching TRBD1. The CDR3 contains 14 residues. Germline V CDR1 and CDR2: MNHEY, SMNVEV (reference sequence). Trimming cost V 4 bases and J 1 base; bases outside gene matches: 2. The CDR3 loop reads CASSYQGANTEAFF. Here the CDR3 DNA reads TGTGCCAGCAGTTACCAGGGGGCGAACACTGAAGCTTTCTTT.

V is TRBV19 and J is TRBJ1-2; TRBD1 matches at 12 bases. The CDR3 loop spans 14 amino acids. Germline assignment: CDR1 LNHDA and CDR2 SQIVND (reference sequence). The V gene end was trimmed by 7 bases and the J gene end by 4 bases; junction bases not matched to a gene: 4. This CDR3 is CASNEGQGAYGYTF. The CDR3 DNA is TGTGCCAGTAACGAGGGACAGGGGGCCTATGGCTACACCTTC.

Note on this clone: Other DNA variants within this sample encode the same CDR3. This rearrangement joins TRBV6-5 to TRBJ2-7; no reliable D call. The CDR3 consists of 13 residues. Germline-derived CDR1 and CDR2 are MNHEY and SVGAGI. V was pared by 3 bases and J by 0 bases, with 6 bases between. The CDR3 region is CASSYRSSYEQYF. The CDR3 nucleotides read TGTGCCAGCAGTTATAGGAGCTCCTACGAGCAGTACTTC.

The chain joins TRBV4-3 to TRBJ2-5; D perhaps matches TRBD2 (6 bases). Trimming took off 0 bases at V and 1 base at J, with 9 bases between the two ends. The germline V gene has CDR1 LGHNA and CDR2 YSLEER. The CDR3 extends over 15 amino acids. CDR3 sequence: CASSQEGDFQETQYF. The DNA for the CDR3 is TGCGCCAGCAGCCAAGAAGGGGACTTCCAAGAGACCCAGTACTTC.